This T cell receptor (beta chain) is drawn from a study of T cell responses to AZD1222 COVID-19 vaccine. Study-level findings and limits: Nearly half of spike-specific TCRs reportedly target unmutated variant regions.

Comment on this clone: The antigen remains undetermined.

Method: immunoSEQ multiplex PCR; TCRdb's copy keeps in-frame clones and lacks some. The data hold roughly 86,000 clones, with approximately 81% observed a single time. The specimen comprised peripheral blood, sampled 28 days after the second AZD1222 dose. The receptor's source is an adult who received the AZD1222 COVID-19 vaccine.

The CDR3 bases are TGTGCCAGCAGTTTCGACCTGGGGCTGTTTTTT. It yields the protein CASSFDLGLFF. The rearrangement joins TRBV12-3 or TRBV12-4 to TRBJ2-2; no definite D call. The CDR3 runs 11 residues. Trimming removed 3 bases at V and 13 bases at J, with 9 bases between.